A selection of T cell receptor beta chains follows, all from one sample in a study of T-cell memory formation after mild COVID-19. TCRdb re-derived calls from the 5' RACE reads in MiXCR, one entry per CDR3 protein. The sample comprises around 510,000 distinct CDR3 sequences, about a fifth of which are singletons, and 7% to 9% rests with the top ten. Material: PBMCs or a T cell subset sorted from them (not recorded which). These receptors were collected from an adult woman who had mild COVID-19 (a few samples of this study predate the infection). Cell type and time point are not known. The CDR3 runs from the conserved cysteine through the conserved F or W. The D gene is left open where the match is weak. A clone size is listed for some rows: how often the clone was seen (once, few, many), or a class if it is expanded.

D gene: NA
J gene: TRBJ2-1
V gene: TRBV20-1
clone size: NA
CDR3 DNA: TGCAGTGCTAGAGACCCCTATCGGAATGAGCAGTTCTTC
CDR3 protein: CSARDPYRNEQFF

D gene: NA
J gene: TRBJ2-7
V gene: TRBV19
clone size: NA
CDR3 DNA: TGTGCCAGTAGTCCACACAGGGACGAGCAGTACTTC
CDR3 protein: CASSPHRDEQYF

D gene: TRBD2
J gene: TRBJ2-1
V gene: TRBV12-5
clone size: few
CDR3 DNA: TGTGCTAGTGGTTTCTCGACTAGCGGGAGCGTCTACAATGAGCAGTTCTTC
CDR3 protein: CASGFSTSGSVYNEQFF

D gene: NA
J gene: TRBJ2-1
V gene: TRBV12-3/TRBV12-4
clone size: few
CDR3 DNA: TGTGCCAGCGATACCAATGAGCAGTTCTTC
CDR3 protein: CASDTNEQFF

D gene: NA
J gene: TRBJ1-2
V gene: TRBV5-1
clone size: few
CDR3 DNA: TGCGCCAGCAGCTTGGCCTCGGGACTGTTGTGGGGCTACACCTTC
CDR3 protein: CASSLASGLLWGYTF

D gene: NA
J gene: TRBJ1-1
V gene: TRBV7-2
clone size: once
CDR3 DNA: TGTGCCACACTTCCGGGGATGAACACTGAAGCTTTCTTT
CDR3 protein: CATLPGMNTEAFF

D gene: NA
J gene: TRBJ2-1
V gene: TRBV29-1
clone size: few
CDR3 DNA: TGCAGCTCCGAGACGAGAGAATCCAATGAGCAGTTCTTC
CDR3 protein: CSSETRESNEQFF

D gene: TRBD2
J gene: TRBJ2-2
V gene: TRBV6-5
clone size: many
CDR3 DNA: TGTGCCAGCAGTTACAGACCTAGCGGGGACGGGGAGCTGTTTTTT
CDR3 protein: CASSYRPSGDGELFF

D gene: NA
J gene: TRBJ2-1
V gene: TRBV7-2
clone size: many
CDR3 DNA: TGTGCCAGCAGCTTTAGTTCCTACAATGAGCAGTTCTTC
CDR3 protein: CASSFSSYNEQFF

D gene: TRBD2
J gene: TRBJ2-1
V gene: TRBV5-1
clone size: many
CDR3 DNA: TGCGCCAGCAGCAACGGACTAGCGGGAGTAGGTTACAATGAGCAGTTCTTC
CDR3 protein: CASSNGLAGVGYNEQFF

D gene: NA
J gene: TRBJ2-5
V gene: TRBV4-3
clone size: few
CDR3 DNA: TGCGCCAGCAGCCAAGATCTGACACGGAAGGAGACCCAGTACTTC
CDR3 protein: CASSQDLTRKETQYF

D gene: NA
J gene: TRBJ2-5
V gene: TRBV11-2
clone size: NA
CDR3 DNA: TGTGCCAGCAGCGGGACGGGAGTTCAAGAGACCCAGTACTTC
CDR3 protein: CASSGTGVQETQYF

D gene: NA
J gene: TRBJ1-1
V gene: TRBV13
clone size: NA
CDR3 DNA: TGTGCCAGCAGCCCCCGGGGGAAGACCTTGGGCACTGAAGCTTTCTTT
CDR3 protein: CASSPRGKTLGTEAFF

D gene: NA
J gene: TRBJ1-1
V gene: TRBV5-1
clone size: NA
CDR3 DNA: TGCGCCAGCAGCTTGGAGCCCGGGGGCACTGAAGCTTTCTTT
CDR3 protein: CASSLEPGGTEAFF

D gene: NA
J gene: TRBJ2-7
V gene: TRBV12-3/TRBV12-4
clone size: NA
CDR3 DNA: TGTGCCAGCAGTTTTTACCAGGGAGGTGTAGAGCAGTACTTC
CDR3 protein: CASSFYQGGVEQYF

D gene: TRBD2
J gene: TRBJ2-5
V gene: TRBV7-9
clone size: NA
CDR3 DNA: TGTGCCAGCAGCCCTAGACTAGCGCAGCAAGAGACCCAGTACTTC
CDR3 protein: CASSPRLAQQETQYF

D gene: NA
J gene: TRBJ2-3
V gene: TRBV4-1
clone size: NA
CDR3 DNA: TGCGCCAGCAGCCAGTGGTTGGTAGCCACAGATACGCAGTATTTT
CDR3 protein: CASSQWLVATDTQYF

D gene: NA
J gene: TRBJ2-1
V gene: TRBV5-8
clone size: NA
CDR3 DNA: TGTGCCAGCAGTCCTCGGATGGGAGCCTACAATGAGCAGTTCTTC
CDR3 protein: CASSPRMGAYNEQFF

D gene: NA
J gene: TRBJ2-7
V gene: TRBV5-1
clone size: few
CDR3 DNA: TGCGCCAGCAGCTTAGACAAGTCCTACGAGCAGTACTTC
CDR3 protein: CASSLDKSYEQYF

D gene: TRBD1
J gene: TRBJ1-1
V gene: TRBV20-1
clone size: NA
CDR3 DNA: TGCAGTGCTAGAAGGACAGGGGGCGGGATTGAAGCTTTCTTT
CDR3 protein: CSARRTGGGIEAFF

D gene: NA
J gene: TRBJ1-1
V gene: TRBV6-5
clone size: few
CDR3 DNA: TGTGCCAGCAGTTACGGGGGACTCGGGGGAGCTTTCTTT
CDR3 protein: CASSYGGLGGAFF

D gene: NA
J gene: TRBJ2-3
V gene: TRBV5-1
clone size: few
CDR3 DNA: TGCGCCAGCAGCTTCGTAATTGCGGGTTCCCCAGATACGCAGTATTTT
CDR3 protein: CASSFVIAGSPDTQYF

D gene: TRBD1
J gene: TRBJ1-2
V gene: TRBV12-3/TRBV12-4
clone size: few
CDR3 DNA: TGTGCCAGCACCCCGGACAGGTCGAACTATGGCTACACCTTC
CDR3 protein: CASTPDRSNYGYTF

D gene: NA
J gene: TRBJ1-2
V gene: TRBV12-3/TRBV12-4
clone size: few
CDR3 DNA: TGTGCCAGCAGTGGGACCCGGGAGGGATATGGCTACACCTTC
CDR3 protein: CASSGTREGYGYTF

D gene: NA
J gene: TRBJ1-4
V gene: TRBV2
clone size: NA
CDR3 DNA: TGTGCCAGCAGGCGACCGGGGGAATCGGAAAAACTGTTTTTT
CDR3 protein: CASRRPGESEKLFF

D gene: TRBD1
J gene: TRBJ1-2
V gene: TRBV20-1
clone size: many
CDR3 DNA: TGCAGTGCCAGTGGTGCCGGGACAGGGGGCCCCATGGGCGGCTACACCTTC
CDR3 protein: CSASGAGTGGPMGGYTF

D gene: NA
J gene: TRBJ1-2
V gene: TRBV5-1
clone size: NA
CDR3 DNA: TGCGCCAGCAACACCGGGGAAAACTATGGCTACACCTTC
CDR3 protein: CASNTGENYGYTF

D gene: TRBD1
J gene: TRBJ2-2
V gene: TRBV13
clone size: NA
CDR3 DNA: TGTGCCAGCAGCATCTGGGACAGTGAGACTACCGGGGAGCTGTTTTTT
CDR3 protein: CASSIWDSETTGELFF

D gene: NA
J gene: TRBJ2-1
V gene: TRBV18
clone size: many
CDR3 DNA: TGTGCCAGCTCCCCCCCGATGGAGCGGAGCAATGAGCAGTTCTTC
CDR3 protein: CASSPPMERSNEQFF